A single sample is the source of the 22 T cell receptor beta chains below, sequenced in a study of cytomegalovirus exposure and HLA in healthy donors. The PCR made use of 60 Vbeta and 13 Jbeta primers. TCRdb keeps only in-frame clones here, not all; method: immunoSEQ multiplex PCR. The profile shows almost 200,000 clones, 79% of them singletons. The sequenced sample consisted of PBMCs. The source is a young woman in good health and CMV-seropositive.

The chain uses TRBV29-1 and TRBJ2-2, with 10 bases identical to TRBD2. The CDR3 length is 15 residues. Trimming took 6 bases from V and 3 from J; bases not matched to a gene: 7. Germline V gene lookup returns CDR1 SQVTM and CDR2 ANQGSEA. The CDR3 region has the DNA TGCAGCGTAGGCGGGACTAGCGTTGACACCGGGGAGCTGTTTTTT. Protein product: CSVGGTSVDTGELFF.

This chain links TRBV4-3 with TRBJ1-1; D is uncertain. Between the trimmed V and J ends, which lost 0 bases and 1 base, there was a span of 9 bases. CDR1 and CDR2 from the germline V gene are LGHNA and YSLEER. The CDR3 runs to 15 residues. The CDR3 DNA reads as TGCGCCAGCAGCCAAGATCGAGGTGGGAACACTGAAGCTTTCTTT. Translating gives CASSQDRGGNTEAFF.

The V gene is TRBV4-3, the J gene TRBJ2-1, with 13 bases lining up with TRBD2. CDR3 length equals 19 residues. Germline-derived CDR1 and CDR2 are LGHNA and YSLEER. V lost 3 bases, J lost 1 base, and 9 bases stayed unmatched. As DNA, the CDR3 is TGCGCCAGCAGCCACGGGACTAGCGGGACTTTTGGGTCCTACAATGAGCAGTTCTTC. It is translated as CASSHGTSGTFGSYNEQFF.

This chain connects TRBV19 to TRBJ1-3; no reliable D call. The CDR3 is 16 amino acids. V lost 7 bases, J lost 2 bases, and 18 bases lay in between. Per germline, CDR1 LNHDA and CDR2 SQIVND (reference sequence). The CDR3 DNA reads as TGTGCCAGTATCATGCCCCCCGGCGGGCCTGGAAACACCATATATTTT. Translating it yields CASIMPPGGPGNTIYF.

The count of this clone is one. The J gene is TRBJ2-5, the V gene TRBV29-1, with 9 nucleotides matching TRBD2. The CDR3 length is 15 residues. The germline CDR1 and CDR2 sequences are SQVTM and ANQGSEA. Trimming at V came to 4 bases and at J to 1 base, leaving 7 bases not matched to a gene. The CDR3 loop reads CSVGMTSGFQETQYF. CDR3 nucleotides: TGCAGCGTTGGTATGACTAGCGGATTCCAAGAGACCCAGTACTTC.

This clone was recorded once. V gene TRBV6-5 combines with J gene TRBJ1-2, with D unresolved. The CDR3 totals 16 residues. In germline, CDR1 is MNHEY, CDR2 SVGAGI. V lost 0 bases and J lost 8, with 19 bases in between. This chain's CDR3 is CASSYSIRLPFGGYTF. The CDR3 bases are TGTGCCAGCAGTTACTCGATTAGACTACCCTTTGGCGGCTACACCTTC.

The chain links TRBV9 to TRBJ2-5; 10 positions match TRBD1. Per germline, CDR1 SGDLS and CDR2 YYNGEE. This CDR3 is built from 15 residues. V was clipped by 3 bases and J by 5 bases; unmatched bases: 7. CDR3 sequence reads: CASSAPGQGRETQYF. The CDR3 region has the DNA TGTGCCAGCAGCGCACCGGGACAGGGGAGGGAGACCCAGTACTTC. Based on the CDR3 plus reference TRBV9 and TRBJ2-5, the full variable domain is DSGVTQTPKHLITATGQRVTLRCSPRSGDLSVYWYQQSLDQGLQFLIQYYNGEERAKGNILERFSAQQFPDLHSELNLSSLELGDSALYFCASSAPGQGRETQYFGPGTRLLVL.

The chain combines TRBV5-5 with TRBJ1-1; D unclear. The germline CDR1 and CDR2 sequences are SGHKS and YYEKEE (reference sequence). This CDR3 is built from 13 residues. Trimming shortened V by 0 bases and J by 1 base, and 4 bases separated the two germline ends. CDR3 loop: CASSLAGNTEAFF. In DNA, the CDR3 is TGTGCCAGCAGCTTGGCAGGGAACACTGAAGCTTTCTTT.

The rearrangement joins TRBV7-2 to TRBJ2-7; possibly TRBD2 for D (7 bases). CDR1 SGHTA and CDR2 FQGNSA come from the germline V gene. This CDR3 has 16 residues. V shed 1 base and J shed 0 bases, with 13 bases lying between them. CDR3 protein: CASSLVGGGASYEQYF. As DNA, the CDR3 is TGTGCCAGCAGCTTAGTTGGAGGGGGGGCCTCCTACGAGCAGTACTTC.

The V and J genes are TRBV10-3 and TRBJ1-1, with a possible D match to TRBD1 (5 bases). Germline values: CDR1 ENHRY, CDR2 SYGVKD. This CDR3 comprises 13 residues. V gave up 10 bases and J gave up 0 bases, with 12 bases separating them. The DNA for the CDR3 is TGTGCCACCACATCAGGGATGAACACTGAAGCTTTCTTT. Translated, it gives CATTSGMNTEAFF.

In this sample, this clone turned up a few times. V and J are TRBV5-1 and TRBJ1-1; D is unclear. Per germline, CDR1 SGHRS and CDR2 YFSETQ. This CDR3 has 14 amino acids. With 5 bases removed from V and 1 base from J, the gap between germline ends came to 12 bases. CDR3 sequence: CASRKTLPNTEAFF. CDR3 DNA sequence: TGCGCCAGCAGAAAGACATTGCCGAACACTGAAGCTTTCTTT.

In this sample, this clone turned up a few times. Written as DNA, the CDR3 is TGCGCCAGCAGCTCTTATGGTTCGGGGACAGAGGAGACCCAGTACTTC. It translates to CASSSYGSGTEETQYF. The chain combines TRBV5-1 with TRBJ2-5; TRBD1 aligns across 7 bases. The germline gives CDR1 SGHRS, CDR2 YFSETQ. V lost 3 bases, J lost 5 bases, and 13 bases stayed unmatched. This CDR3 is 16 amino acids long.

CDR3 region: CASTNGANTDTQYF. CDR3 DNA: TGTGCCAGCACCAATGGGGCAAACACAGATACGCAGTATTTT. The chain is built from TRBV7-8 and TRBJ2-3, with D possibly being TRBD1 (5 bases). V was pared by 7 bases and J by 2 bases, with 13 bases between. This CDR3 has 14 residues. Germline CDR1 SGHVS, CDR2 FQNEAQ.

This chain links TRBV11-3 with TRBJ1-1; 7 nucleotides align to TRBD1. The V gene end was trimmed by 3 bases and the J gene end by 0 bases; junction bases not matched to a gene: 4. The V gene's germline CDR1 is SGHNT and CDR2 YENEEA. The CDR3 runs 15 residues. The CDR3 loop is CASSFTGVMNTEAFF. CDR3 coding DNA: TGTGCCAGCAGCTTCACAGGGGTCATGAACACTGAAGCTTTCTTT.

The V and J genes are TRBV27 and TRBJ1-4, with 9 bases matching TRBD1. CDR3 length: 15 residues. Looked up from germline, CDR1 is MNHEY and CDR2 is SMNVEV (reference sequence). With 5 bases clipped from V and 5 bases from J, the junction kept 6 bases outside the gene matches. CDR3 protein: CASSPQGAPNEKLFF. The CDR3 region has the DNA TGTGCCAGCAGTCCACAGGGGGCCCCAAATGAAAAACTGTTTTTT.

The chain links TRBV4-1 to TRBJ2-1, with a tentative D call TRBD2 (5 bases). Germline-derived CDR1 and CDR2 are MGHRA and YSYEKL. The CDR3 consists of 13 residues. V gave up 5 bases and J gave up 7 bases, with 12 bases separating them. CDR3 nucleotides: TGCGCCAGCAGCAATGTACTAGGAAATGAGCAGTTCTTC. Residues: CASSNVLGNEQFF.

CDR3 in DNA: TGTGCCAGCAGTTTGCTCGGGACTAGCGGGGCGTACGAGCAGTACTTC. The encoded protein is CASSLLGTSGAYEQYF. V gene TRBV28 combines with J gene TRBJ2-7; 13 positions agree with TRBD2. The CDR3 consists of 16 residues. V lost 3 bases, J lost 4 bases, and 6 bases stayed unmatched. Germline CDR1 reads MDHEN; CDR2 reads SYDVKM.

The rearrangement links TRBV13 to TRBJ2-7, with 7 nucleotides matching TRBD1. Per the germline V gene, CDR1 is PRHDT and CDR2 is FYEKMQ (reference sequence). The CDR3 extends over 15 amino acids. V dropped 3 bases and J dropped 4; count of bases not matched to a gene: 9. In DNA, the CDR3 is TGTGCCAGCAGCTTTTCCTCGGGACAGCGATACGAGCAGTACTTC. Translation: CASSFSSGQRYEQYF.

V and J are TRBV9 and TRBJ2-1; D is unresolved. Looked up from germline, CDR1 is SGDLS and CDR2 is YYNGEE. V lost 4 bases and J 7 bases, leaving 9 bases between the germline ends. This CDR3 is built from 12 residues. The CDR3 sequence: CASSTTLNEQFF. The CDR3 nucleotides are TGTGCCAGCAGCACTACACTAAATGAGCAGTTCTTC.

This clone was counted between two and nine times. The chain combines TRBV30 with TRBJ2-5, with D possibly matching TRBD2 (5 bases). Germline V gives CDR1 GTSNPN, CDR2 SVGIG (reference sequence). CDR3 size: 13 residues. V was cut by 1 base and J by 5 bases, with 11 bases left in between. This CDR3 reads CAWSGAPGETQYF. The CDR3 DNA reads TGTGCCTGGAGTGGTGCTCCGGGGGAGACCCAGTACTTC. Variable domain in full (rest from reference TRBV30 and TRBJ2-5): SQTIHQWPATLVQPVGSPLSLECTVEGTSNPNLYWYRQAAGRGLQLLFYSVGIGQISSEVPQNLSASRPQDRQFILSSKKLLLSDSGFYLCAWSGAPGETQYFGPGTRLLVL.

The gene calls are TRBV23-1 and TRBJ2-1; TRBD1 is a possible D gene (6 bases). TRBV23-1 belongs to the ORF category, with a function that is uncertain. Deletions cut 7 bases from V and 9 bases from J, with 19 bases between. The CDR3 runs to 14 residues. The CDR3: CASITHPSRGEQFF. DNA for the CDR3: TGCGCCAGCATCACACACCCCTCCAGGGGTGAGCAGTTCTTC.

This chain connects TRBV2 to TRBJ1-4; D is undetermined. The V gene's germline CDR1 is SNHLY and CDR2 FYNNEI. This CDR3 comprises 15 residues. V was clipped by 6 bases and J by 5 bases, with 16 bases between them. The CDR3 is CASRGRTNPNEKLFF. The CDR3 coding sequence is TGTGCCAGCAGGGGGAGGACCAACCCCAATGAAAAACTGTTTTTT.